This T cell receptor (beta chain) was sequenced during a study of shared clonotypes between healthy human individuals. Overall study: CD4 naive cells filled three plates per donor, CD4 memory three, CD8 naive two and CD8 memory one.

Turning to this clone: Antigen specificity is unknown.

Whole-study results and caveats: Clonotype sharing among donors, it was expected, would be affected by sequencing depth.

The germline V gene has CDR1 MDHEN and CDR2 SYDVKM. Between the trimmed V and J ends, which lost 6 bases and 2 bases, there was a span of 14 bases. The CDR3 runs 14 residues. As originally analysed: Owing to the provision of junction-only sequences devoid of quality scores by immunoSEQ, filtering differed. The data were produced by immunoSEQ multiplex PCR, yet TCRdb's version contains in-frame clones alone and is incomplete. The D gene and trimming were derived from the DNA, and the V and J assignments and clone size from that table. The repertoire holds over a million clones, with around 98.5% as singletons.

This TCR was recovered from a man younger than 40 in good health. V gene TRBV28 combines with J gene TRBJ2-7; unclear D gene. The sample comprised naive CD4+ T cells sorted from blood. Subset given: CD45RA+ positively selected. This chain's CDR3 is CASRPTDWTYEQYF. CDR3 DNA: TGTGCCAGCAGACCTACCGACTGGACCTACGAGCAGTACTTC.